Described below is a single TCR beta chain sequence and its context. What it recognizes is unknown. The data were obtained in a study of cytomegalovirus exposure and HLA in healthy donors. Trimming cost V 2 bases and J 4 bases; bases outside gene matches: 1. The CDR3 has 13 amino acids. Germline V CDR1 and CDR2: MGHRA, YSYEKL. Study-level points and caveats: Later analysis indicated greater clonal expansion among HLA-associated TCR beta chains than among equally common other chains.

Primers for the PCR totalled 60 Vbeta and 13 Jbeta. Assay used: immunoSEQ multiplex PCR; TCRdb lists only in-frame clones, some missing. Of more than 85,000 clones listed, 13% to 15% are singletons. Sequenced material: PBMCs. The rearrangement uses TRBV4-1 and TRBJ1-2; TRBD1 matches 7 bases. The clonotype originates from a female donor in good health and CMV-seronegative. This CDR3 is CASSQQGGYGYTF. The CDR3 DNA reads TGCGCCAGCAGCCAACAGGGGGGCTATGGCTACACCTTC.